The entry that follows covers one TCR beta chain sequence. Its antigen is still unknown. The record originates from a study of vaccination and CD4 T cells after COVID-19. Overall study context: Early (day 14) and late (days 161 to 241) post-vaccine samples came from three convalescent patients.

Sequencing of the DNA from cultured CD4+ T cells was carried out with the Oncomine TCR Beta short-read assay. MiXCR, run by TCRdb on the PCR reads, gives a single entry per CDR3 protein. Among 25,000 to 30,000 distinct CDR3 sequences, 41% were seen once, and the ten largest hold about 5%. V was clipped by 6 bases and J by 0 bases, with 21 bases between them. Germline CDR1 reads SGHTA; CDR2 reads FQGNSA. The CDR3 is 18 amino acids. Time point specified: late sampling 161 to 241 days after vaccination in a few convalescent patients. As to treatment: approximately 9-day PBMC culture with coronavirus spike peptide pools or control peptides (ViraFEST assay). Approximately 2 million PBMCs were grown per well alongside 10 IU/ml IL-2 and roughly 10 ug/ml peptide pools. Half-medium replacement with fresh IL-2 medium took place on days 3 and 7.

J is TRBJ2-1 and V is TRBV7-2; no clear D gene. The source is a human donor who had recovered from COVID-19. The sequencing used CD4+ T cells from blood, cultured in vitro, collected about 7 months after SARS-CoV-2 vaccination. CDR3 coding DNA: TGTGCCAGCAGAATACCGGCCGGCGGCTCCAGCTCCTACAATGAGCAGTTCTTC. Protein product: CASRIPAGGSSSYNEQFF.